This T cell receptor beta chain was observed in a study of PD-L1 blockade in urothelial cancer. General observations from the study: Sub-median blood TCR clonality before treatment predicted longer survival.

With respect to this clone: Its antigen is undetermined.

Profiling relied on immunoSEQ multiplex PCR, and the TCRdb table lists in-frame clones only, not all of them. The profile shows some 40,000 clones, over 75% of them singletons. Sample time point: pretreatment peripheral blood. Source: PBMCs, taken around atezolizumab (anti-PD-L1) treatment. The clonotype comes from a donor older than 35 with urothelial cancer.

The DNA for the CDR3 is TGCAGCGTTGACGCGGCGGGGTCTGGAAACACCATATATTTT. Translating it yields CSVDAAGSGNTIYF. The V gene is TRBV29-1, the J gene TRBJ1-3; unclear D gene. The CDR3 is 14 residues long. Trimming took off 3 bases at V and 1 base at J, with 10 bases between the two ends. Germline CDR1 reads SQVTM; CDR2 reads ANQGSEA. The full variable domain, completed using reference TRBV29-1 and TRBJ1-3, is SAVISQKPSRDICQRGTSLTIQCQVDSQVTMMFWYRQQPGQSLTLIATANQGSEATYESGFVIDKFPISRPNLTFSTLTVSNMSPEDSSIYLCSVDAAGSGNTIYFGEGSWLTVV.